The entry below gives a single TCR beta chain sequence along with its context. The antigen remains undetermined. A template switching step added UMIs, each with a 6-nucleotide sample barcode. TCRdb reanalyzed the 5' RACE reads and collapses them to one entry per CDR3 protein, without DNA. The table for this sample gives about 160,000 distinct CDR3 sequences. The sample originates from a study of monozygotic twins with inflammatory bowel disease. Study-wide points: Neither one strong signal nor one clonotype associated with IBD was supported. Diversity of TCRbeta measured by inverse Simpson was lower in IBD patients than in healthy co-twins.

This CDR3 is 14 amino acids long. CDR1 and CDR2 (germline): MNHEY, SVGEGT. The sequence came from a human donor with ulcerative colitis or Crohn's disease, or a healthy co-twin of an affected twin (not recorded which). This chain links TRBV6-2 or TRBV6-3 with TRBJ1-1. The specimen was blood. This CDR3 is CASSYPSAGTEAFF.